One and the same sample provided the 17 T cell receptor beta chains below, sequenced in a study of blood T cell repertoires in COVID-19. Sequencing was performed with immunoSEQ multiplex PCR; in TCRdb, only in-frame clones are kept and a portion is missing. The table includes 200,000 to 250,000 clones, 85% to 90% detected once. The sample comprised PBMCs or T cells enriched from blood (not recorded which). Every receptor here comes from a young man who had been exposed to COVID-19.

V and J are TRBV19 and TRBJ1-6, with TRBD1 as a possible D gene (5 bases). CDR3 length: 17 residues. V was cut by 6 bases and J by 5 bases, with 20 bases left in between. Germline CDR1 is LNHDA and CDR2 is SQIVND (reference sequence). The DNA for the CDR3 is TGTGCCAGTAGGAATTTCGCGCAGGGTAGAGATAATTCACCCCTCCACTTT. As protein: CASRNFAQGRDNSPLHF.

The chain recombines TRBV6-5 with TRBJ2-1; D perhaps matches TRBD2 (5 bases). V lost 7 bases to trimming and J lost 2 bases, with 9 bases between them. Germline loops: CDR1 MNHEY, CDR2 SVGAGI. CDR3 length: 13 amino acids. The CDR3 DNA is TGTGCCAGCACCCCGGGGACCTACAATGAGCAGTTCTTC. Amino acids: CASTPGTYNEQFF.

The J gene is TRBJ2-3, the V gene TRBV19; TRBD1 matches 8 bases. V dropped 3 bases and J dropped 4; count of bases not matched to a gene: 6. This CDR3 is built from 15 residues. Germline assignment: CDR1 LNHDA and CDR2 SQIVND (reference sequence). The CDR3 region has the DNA TGTGCCAGTAGTATGGTCCAGGGGGCGGCAGATACGCAGTATTTT. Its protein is CASSMVQGAADTQYF.

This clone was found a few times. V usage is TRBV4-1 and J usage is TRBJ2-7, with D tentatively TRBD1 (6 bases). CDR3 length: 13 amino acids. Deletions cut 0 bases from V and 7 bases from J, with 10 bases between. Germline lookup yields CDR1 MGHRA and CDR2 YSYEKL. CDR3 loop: CASSQEQGREQYF. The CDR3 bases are TGCGCCAGCAGCCAAGAACAGGGTAGGGAGCAGTACTTC.

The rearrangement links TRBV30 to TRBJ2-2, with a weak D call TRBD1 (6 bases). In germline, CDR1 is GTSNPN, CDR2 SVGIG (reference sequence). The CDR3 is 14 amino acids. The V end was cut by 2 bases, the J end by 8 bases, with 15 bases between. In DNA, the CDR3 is TGTGCCTGGAGTCCAAACAGGGTCCCTGGGGAGCTGTTTTTT. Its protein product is CAWSPNRVPGELFF.

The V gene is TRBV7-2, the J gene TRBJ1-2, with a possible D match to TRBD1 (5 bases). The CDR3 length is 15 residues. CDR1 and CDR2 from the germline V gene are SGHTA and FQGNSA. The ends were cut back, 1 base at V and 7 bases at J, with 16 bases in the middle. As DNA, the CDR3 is TGTGCCAGCAGCTTAGAGGGGTGGCAATTGCGTGGCTACACCTTC. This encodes CASSLEGWQLRGYTF.

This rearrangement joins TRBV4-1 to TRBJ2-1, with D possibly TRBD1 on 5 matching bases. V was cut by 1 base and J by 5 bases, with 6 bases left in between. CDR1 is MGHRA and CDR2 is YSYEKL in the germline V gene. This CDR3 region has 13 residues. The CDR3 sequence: CASSQVGDNEQFF. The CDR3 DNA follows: TGCGCCAGCAGCCAAGTAGGGGACAATGAGCAGTTCTTC.

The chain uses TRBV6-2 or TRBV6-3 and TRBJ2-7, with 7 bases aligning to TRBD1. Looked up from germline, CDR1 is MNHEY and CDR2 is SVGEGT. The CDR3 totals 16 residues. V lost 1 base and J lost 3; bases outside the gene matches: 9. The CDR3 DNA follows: TGTGCCAGCAGTTACTTGCCTGGGGCAGGGGGCTACGAGCAGTACTTC. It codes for CASSYLPGAGGYEQYF.

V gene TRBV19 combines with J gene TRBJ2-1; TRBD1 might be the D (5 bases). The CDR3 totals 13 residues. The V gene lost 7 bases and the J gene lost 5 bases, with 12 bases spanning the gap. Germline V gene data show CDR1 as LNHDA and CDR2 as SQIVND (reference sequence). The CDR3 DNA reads TGTGCCAGTAACACTGGGGCGAACAATGAGCAGTTCTTC. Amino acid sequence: CASNTGANNEQFF.

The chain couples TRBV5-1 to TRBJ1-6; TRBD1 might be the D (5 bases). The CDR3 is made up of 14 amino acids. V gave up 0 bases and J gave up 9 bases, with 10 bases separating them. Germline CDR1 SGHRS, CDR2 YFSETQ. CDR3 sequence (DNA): TGCGCCAGCAGCTTGGAGTCAGGGCGTTCACCCCTCCACTTT. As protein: CASSLESGRSPLHF.

The DNA for the CDR3 is TGTGCCAGCAGCCAAGAAGGTGGAGACACTGAAGCTTTCTTT. This gives the protein CASSQEGGDTEAFF. The chain combines TRBV3-1 (or the pseudogene TRBV3-2) with TRBJ1-1; no firm D call. CDR3 length: 14 residues. Trimming cost V 0 bases and J 3 bases, with 8 bases left between them. Germline V CDR1 and CDR2: LGHDT, YNNKEL (reference sequence).

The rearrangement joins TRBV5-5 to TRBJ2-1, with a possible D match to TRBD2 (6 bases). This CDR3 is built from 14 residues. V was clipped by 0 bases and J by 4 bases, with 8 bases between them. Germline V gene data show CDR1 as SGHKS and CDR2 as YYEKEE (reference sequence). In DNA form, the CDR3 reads TGTGCCAGCAGCTTGGCGGGGGAGTACAATGAGCAGTTCTTC. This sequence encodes CASSLAGEYNEQFF.

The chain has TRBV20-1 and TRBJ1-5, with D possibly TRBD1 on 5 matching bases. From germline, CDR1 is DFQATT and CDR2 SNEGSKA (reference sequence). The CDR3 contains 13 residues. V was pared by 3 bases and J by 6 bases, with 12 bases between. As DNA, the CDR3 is TGCAGTGCTAGTGAGGGGAGGGTTCAGCCCCAGCATTTT. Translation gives CSASEGRVQPQHF.

The CDR3 region is CASSQDQSREQYF. CDR3 sequence (DNA): TGTGCCAGCAGCCAAGATCAGTCGCGGGAGCAGTACTTC. The chain has TRBV3-1 (or the pseudogene TRBV3-2) and TRBJ2-7; no definite D call. V was shortened by 0 bases and J by 7 bases, with 10 bases between the two germline ends. Germline CDR1 and CDR2: LGHDT and YNNKEL (reference sequence). The CDR3 has 13 residues.

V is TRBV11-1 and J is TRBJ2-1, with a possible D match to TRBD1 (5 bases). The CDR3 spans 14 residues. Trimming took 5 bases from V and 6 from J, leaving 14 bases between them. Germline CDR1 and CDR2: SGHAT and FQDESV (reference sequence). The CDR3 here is CASSASQGSNEQFF. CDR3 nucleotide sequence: TGTGCCAGCAGCGCCAGTCAGGGTTCCAATGAGCAGTTCTTC.

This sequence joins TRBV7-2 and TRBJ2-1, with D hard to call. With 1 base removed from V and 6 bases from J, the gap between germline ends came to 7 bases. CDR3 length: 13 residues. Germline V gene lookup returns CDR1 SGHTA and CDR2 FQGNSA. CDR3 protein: CASSLVVLNEQFF. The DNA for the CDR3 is TGTGCCAGCAGCTTAGTCGTTCTCAATGAGCAGTTCTTC. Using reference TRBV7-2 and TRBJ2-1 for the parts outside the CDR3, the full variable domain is GAGVSQSPSNKVTEKGKDVELRCDPISGHTALYWYRQSLGQGLEFLIYFQGNSAPDKSGLPSDRFSAERTGGSVSTLTIQRTQQEDSAVYLCASSLVVLNEQFFGPGTRLTVL.

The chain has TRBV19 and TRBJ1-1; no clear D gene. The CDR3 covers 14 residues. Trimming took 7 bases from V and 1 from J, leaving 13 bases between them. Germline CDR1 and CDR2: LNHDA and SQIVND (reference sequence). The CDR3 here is CASTRLKKNTEAFF. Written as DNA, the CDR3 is TGTGCCAGTACGAGGCTTAAGAAGAACACTGAAGCTTTCTTT.